Included here is one TCR beta chain sequence, with context. This clone is described as medium-sized (0.01 to 0.1%). This clone's antigen is unknown. Base qualities are not provided; no much larger clone lies one nucleotide away. The CDR3 has 15 amino acids, counting the end cysteine and phenylalanine. Left in the record is the CDR3 DNA by itself, 45 bases read in frame from the first base. As encoded in the germline V gene (reference sequence), CDR1 is LGHDT while CDR2 is YNNKEL. V gives up 0 bases and J gives up 4 bases, and the segment between their germline ends measures 12 bases. The sample comes from a study of control samples from healthy donors and cancer patients (dated by TCRdb to about 2020). The library was made by the immunoSEQ multiplex PCR assay. Held by TCRdb, this immuneACCESS table contains in-frame sequences only and omits some clones. Under half of the omission traces to an unresolved V gene where checked; the cause of the rest is unknown. Counted in this sample were over 100,000 clones; roughly 90% of them appeared once. 15% to 20% of the sample is in the top ten clones.

The rearranged chain carries TRBV3-1 (or the pseudogene TRBV3-2) and TRBJ1-2; the best D guess is TRBD1, with 5 bases matching. The sample consisted of blood. This receptor was taken from a woman aged 50 to 65 in good health. The CDR3 here reads CASSQDSGGGYGYTF. The DNA sequence is as follows: TGTGCCAGCAGCCAAGATTCCGGGGGAGGCTATGGCTACACCTTC.